This T cell receptor beta chain was retrieved from a study of cytomegalovirus exposure and HLA in healthy donors (TCRdb year 2017). Context from the whole study: An earlier analysis of roughly 500 of the donors reported 276 Gb of sequence data and some 120 million unique TCR beta sequences from 150 million to 200 million T cells. An early release that covered fewer than 800 HLA-typed donors contained about 300 gigabases of sequencing data and about 84 million unique TCR sequences. Among the roughly 400 genotyped donors, 81% belonged to the genetic ancestry cluster associated with self-reported Caucasian donors. The study aimed to test whether cataloging public T cell receptors could reveal signatures of past pathogen exposure. Using immunosequencing, the study profiled T cell repertoires from about 620 subjects and related those repertoires to cytomegalovirus serostatus. Besides the first cohort of roughly 640 subjects, a separate validation cohort made up of 120 or so different subjects was used. The study combined high-throughput TCR immunosequencing, statistical association of individual TCRs with disease status, and machine learning to predict cytomegalovirus infection status. A later analysis re-analyzed previously published TCR beta repertoires from hundreds of donors and added high-resolution HLA genotyping to study TCR occurrence patterns. In the later analysis, no new phenotypic data were used to find candidate immune exposures; instead, reliance was placed on TCR beta sequences and their occurrence across donors. To decide whether each TCR beta V gene segment behaved as functional or pseudogenic, an earlier analysis of fewer than 750 of the donors relied on high-throughput TCR beta sequencing. Donor age, sex, ethnicity and CMV serostatus were collected together with the repertoire data. Genome-wide SNP genotypes for about 65% of the 666 donors were used in a later genetic analysis, which treated that subset as a discovery cohort. All discovery cohort repertoires had been generated using a single sequencing platform. HLA typing included class I and class II loci at four-digit resolution. The number of typed donors differed by locus: about 620-640 for A, B, C, DRB1 and DQB1; some 500 for DQA1; roughly 600 for DPA1; and around 470 for DPB1. Because of strong linkage in the cohort, five DR-DQ haplotypes were treated as single units for association and clustering. Among about 360 genotyped donors of the cohort, an average of around 240,000 unique TCR beta nucleotide sequences were sequenced per donor, about a sixth of them non-productive. Here is what the overall study found, with its caveats: Sequencing depth was assumed to be roughly uniform across donors in the presence/absence analyses, though that assumption may not hold. Because counts were too low, 15 to 20 rarely observed V segments, including chromosome 9 orphons, were excluded from the earlier analysis of around 590 of the donors. HLA typing was unavailable for some donors at each locus, so association tests used only the typed subset. In a later analysis, the rate of TCR association differed among HLA loci, with DRB1 alleles having the most associated TCRs and HLA-C alleles having the fewest. The authors suggested that the approach could potentially be generalized to other disease states and immunological phenotypes. A later analysis found that HLA-associated TCR beta chains were more clonally expanded and had lower generation probabilities than equally common non-associated chains. Linkage disequilibrium might explain the correlated functional status among segregating V segments, but an unknown experimental factor could not be ruled out. The cohort was sequenced for TCR beta chains only, and without alpha or paired-chain data the features that could be detected were limited. A later analysis found that most CMV-associated TCR beta chains appeared HLA-restricted, with HLA associations seemingly driven largely by CMV exposure. In both the original and validation cohorts, the classifier was reported to diagnose cytomegalovirus status with high specificity and sensitivity. A further reported finding was that TCR beta sequences accurately predicted the HLA-A and HLA-B alleles for most subjects in the first cohort. According to a later analysis, parvovirus B19, influenza, CMV and Epstein-Barr virus appeared linked to several top co-occurrence clusters. Across donors, most TCR sequences were observed very rarely, whereas some public TCRs were present in many individuals. Broadly in line with IMGT annotations, most TCR beta V segments showed up in productive rearrangements about 87% or about 30% of the time in an earlier analysis of several hundred of the donors. For the cohort, immune exposure information was limited to CMV serostatus. In vitro tests confirmed that a few of the cytomegalovirus-associated TCR beta chains recognize cytomegalovirus antigens. Compared with the approximately 720-donor mean, donors in an Asian-associated ancestry cluster had fewer N-insertions in productive TCRs, according to a later genetic analysis. A cluster of highly shared sequence variants was judged likely to represent a technical artifact of the sequencing pipeline. When HLA alleles, especially DR and DQ, strongly co-occurred, TCR associations were difficult to assign to individual alleles. In a later genetic analysis, a missense DCLRE1C variant was associated with V-gene and J-gene trimming of TCR beta chains, and the association was replicated in an independent cohort. The study gave a list of 150 to 200 TCR beta chains associated with cytomegalovirus. A later analysis associated approximately 17,000 TCR beta sequences with specific HLA alleles at a false discovery rate of 0.05.

Details on this clone: This receptor's antigen is unknown. Base-call qualities are not available, and no considerably larger clone is one nucleotide away.

The library was prepared using the immunoSEQ multiplex PCR assay. For the multiplex PCR, a mixture combining 60 forward primers for TCR Vbeta segments and 13 reverse primers for TCR Jbeta segments was used. Amplification of the CDR3 region of rearranged TCR beta genes was performed with a multiplex PCR assay on genomic DNA. The Illumina HiSeq System was used to sequence the amplified TCR beta libraries as 87-base-pair reads. Processing in the source paper ran as follows. Across the 700 or so repertoires, a later analysis counted some 80 million unique TCR beta chains, some 11 million of which were shared by at least two donors. Raw reads were error-corrected and collapsed into unique sequences with a nearest-neighbor algorithm that merged closely related sequences to remove PCR and sequencing errors. CDR3 sequences were aligned to IMGT reference sequences to assign V, D and J gene segments. For a sequence to be retained, at least a six-nucleotide match to both a V gene segment and a J gene segment was required. Rearrangements were classified as productive when the CDR3 lacked stop codons and remained in frame with V and J, and all other rearrangements were classified as non-productive. Following IMGT convention, CDR3 was defined as the stretch from the second conserved V-encoded cysteine to the conserved J-encoded phenylalanine. The earlier analysis of more than 450 of the donors excluded sequences that lacked an unambiguous match to a single V gene segment. An earlier analysis of a few hundred of the donors classified V segments as functional when productive rearrangements were above 56.7% and as segregating when the standard deviation between donors was above 5%. To diagnose cytomegalovirus status from the catalog of TCR beta chain sequences, a statistical classification framework was built. In a later analysis, V and J genes were assigned by comparing TCR nucleotide sequences against IMGT/GENE-DB human TR gene sequences. Using the TCRdist pipeline, a later analysis assigned CDR3 sequences along with most-parsimonious VDJ recombination scenarios. In a later analysis, each TCR beta chain was defined by its CDR3 amino acid sequence together with its V-gene family, and reads lacking a unique V-gene family were excluded. As a way to deal with suspected cross-contamination and a sequencing artifact, a later analysis dropped 640 or so nucleotide sequences that were highly shared and had low generation probability. In a later analysis, a clonal expansion index for each public chain was calculated from normalized within-repertoire ranks of inferred template counts. In a later analysis, generation probabilities were computed with a VDJ recombination model fitted to out-of-frame rearrangements, and the resulting probabilities were checked against IGoR. In a later analysis, hypergeometric tests were used to score TCR-TCR, TCR-HLA and TCR-CMV co-occurrence, with a repertoire-size bias correction applied to TCR pairs. A later analysis estimated false discovery rates by permuting HLA or CMV assignments 20 times. A later analysis grouped co-occurring TCRs with DBSCAN, adding TCRdist sequence similarity when clustering within HLA-allele-positive subsets. For co-occurrence clustering, repertoires with fewer than 30,000 or more than 120,000 public chains were excluded, along with roughly five repertoires with anomalous nucleotide sharing. The table comes from immuneACCESS by way of TCRdb, which keeps in-frame sequences with V and J called. Part of the clones is missing from these tables; in studies checked, under half for an unresolved V gene and the rest for unknown reasons. That table gives V, J and clone size, and the DNA gave D and trimming. In all, the sample holds approximately 290,000 clones, and 75% to 85% of those were seen once. 0.3% to 0.35% of the sample goes to the ten largest clones.

In total, approximately 690 healthy bone marrow donors made up the cohort. At the time of sampling, all cohort members were nominally healthy, though unrecorded immune exposures were likely present. The donor was CMV seronegative and belonged to the group of 350 to 400 seronegative cohort members. A peripheral blood sample was provided by each donor, and peripheral blood mononuclear cells were used for TCR beta sequencing. Genomic DNA was extracted from the blood cell samples with the Qiagen DNeasy Blood Extraction Kit. Sequencing used PBMCs. The receptor was derived from a girl aged 2 to 9 in good health and CMV-seronegative.

The CDR3 protein is CASSVEGTSGGVVADTQYF. DNA sequence: TGTGCCAGCAGCGTAGAGGGGACTAGCGGGGGGGTTGTGGCAGATACGCAGTATTTT. This chain joins TRBV9 to TRBJ2-3; TRBD2 fits 16 bases in the junction. Trimming takes 0 bases off V and 4 bases off J; junction bases not matched to a gene: 8. The CDR1 and CDR2 encoded by the germline V gene are SGDLS and YYNGEE. The CDR3 runs 19 residues from the cysteine to the phenylalanine. The entry retains the CDR3 DNA only, 57 bases that are in frame from base 1.